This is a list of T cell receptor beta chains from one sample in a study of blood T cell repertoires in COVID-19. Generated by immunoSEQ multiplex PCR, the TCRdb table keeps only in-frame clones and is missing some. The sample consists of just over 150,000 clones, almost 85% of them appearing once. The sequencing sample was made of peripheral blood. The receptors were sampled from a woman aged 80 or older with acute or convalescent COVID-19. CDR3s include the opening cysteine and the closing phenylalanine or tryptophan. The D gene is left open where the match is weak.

CASSYGWDTEAFF,TRBJ1-1,TRBV9,-
CASSYDRNYGYTF,TRBJ1-2,TRBV5-5,-
CAWNGRTSGTSTDTQYF,TRBJ2-3,TRBV30,TRBD2
CASSLDRGYGYTF,TRBJ1-2,TRBV6-5,TRBD1
CASSQYPGLPNEQFF,TRBJ2-1,TRBV4-3,-
CASSTPGSGYNEQFF,TRBJ2-1,TRBV19,-
CATSTHRGWTQHF,TRBJ1-5,TRBV15,-
CASRAEGIYNEQFF,TRBJ2-1,TRBV11-2,-
CASSLRSGRAYEQYF,TRBJ2-7,TRBV5-4,TRBD2
CASSETANYGYTF,TRBJ1-2,TRBV25-1,-
CASSEALLTSPPLNIQYF,TRBJ2-4,TRBV2,-
CASSLGLRDTEAFF,TRBJ1-1,TRBV11-3,-
CAWRGDRGLNSPLHF,TRBJ1-6,TRBV30,TRBD1
CASSLGSGRGRKTQYF,TRBJ2-5,TRBV7-2,TRBD2
CASSEPRRVGYGYTF,TRBJ1-2,TRBV7-9,-
CASSPLGRGMVSNQPQHF,TRBJ1-5,TRBV5-5,TRBD1
CASSFSGRAGHNEQFF,TRBJ2-1,TRBV7-2,TRBD2
CASSEGGRTYGYTF,TRBJ1-2,TRBV6-1,-
CASSTGFRDEQYF,TRBJ2-7,TRBV6-5,-
CASSLGTVANEKLFF,TRBJ1-4,TRBV11-2,-
CASSEPGQPPYEQYF,TRBJ2-7,TRBV9,TRBD1
CASSIYQGTLLHF,TRBJ1-6,TRBV19,-
CASSTLPARSSYEQYF,TRBJ2-7,TRBV19,-
CASSEGVRVYEQYF,TRBJ2-7,TRBV2,-
CASSLGLNNSPLHF,TRBJ1-6,TRBV5-5,-
CASSFAGYSQHF,TRBJ1-5,TRBV12-3/TRBV12-4,-
CASSITGYGYTF,TRBJ1-2,TRBV19,-
CAISPRTSGRSLEQYF,TRBJ2-7,TRBV10-3,TRBD2
CASSQDGLAINEQFF,TRBJ2-1,TRBV4-3,TRBD2
CSVEKGQGASYNEQFF,TRBJ2-1,TRBV29-1,TRBD1
CATSDLPQGPNEKLFF,TRBJ1-4,TRBV24-1,-
CASSESRGLNYGYTF,TRBJ1-2,TRBV10-2,-
CASSLDPSGYYEQYF,TRBJ2-7,TRBV5-1,TRBD2
CASSLGGQGSRDTEAFF,TRBJ1-1,TRBV7-9,-
CASSPGLAGGNEQFF,TRBJ2-1,TRBV5-4,TRBD2
CASTRRIGGTGANVLTF,TRBJ2-6,TRBV27,-
CASCDRGQPQHF,TRBJ1-5,TRBV18,TRBD1
CASSLAGGQGAQTYF,TRBJ2-7,TRBV5-5,TRBD1
CASSRRDTTDPYEQYF,TRBJ2-7,TRBV6-6,-
CASSRGGEQYF,TRBJ2-7,TRBV5-1,TRBD2
CASSRGTRAEAFF,TRBJ1-1,TRBV9,-
CASNPSGITYEQYF,TRBJ2-7,TRBV5-1,TRBD2
CASGRAASYEQYF,TRBJ2-7,TRBV2,-
CASSLSGGDQPQHF,TRBJ1-5,TRBV5-1,-
CASSQVSGSGSPLHF,TRBJ1-6,TRBV3-1/TRBV3-2,-
CASSESTGYEQYF,TRBJ2-7,TRBV2,-
CASSAGAGANVLTF,TRBJ2-6,TRBV5-1,TRBD2
CASRTRGQGAGEQYF,TRBJ2-7,TRBV6-6,TRBD1
CASSLRTGYTGELFF,TRBJ2-2,TRBV5-6,TRBD1
CASSDRRRIKTEAFF,TRBJ1-1,TRBV6-1,-
CASSSGLAGGNEQFF,TRBJ2-1,TRBV7-9,TRBD2
CSVKAGAEQYF,TRBJ2-7,TRBV29-1,TRBD2
CASRTGLAGAKTQYF,TRBJ2-5,TRBV6-5,TRBD2
CASARSSYEQYF,TRBJ2-7,TRBV12-5,-
CASSGSAYEQYF,TRBJ2-7,TRBV6-6,-
CASRQRQGASYGGYTF,TRBJ1-2,TRBV3-1/TRBV3-2,TRBD1
CASSLTGDSGELFF,TRBJ2-2,TRBV28,-
CASSLDPSPREISGYTF,TRBJ1-2,TRBV11-2,-
CASSEVRGEGGELFF,TRBJ2-2,TRBV2,-